Below, one T cell receptor beta chain is given with its context. This clonotype occurred many times. Its antigen is unknown. No clone much larger than this one lies a single base away; base qualities are absent. For sequencing, an Illumina HiSeq 2500 was employed. TCR beta libraries were prepared by quantitative 5'-RACE with molecular barcodes. The published analysis was carried out like this. A new computational method, built on a probabilistic model of VDJ rearrangement, was used to identify disease-linked TCR variants. TCRdb reanalyzed the raw reads on its own, using fastp at Q25 for trimming and MiXCR for clone calling, and kept in-frame beta chains. Rows with a matching CDR3 protein are joined into one entry that keeps the most common DNA and genes. The V and J calls and clone size are TCRdb's, not the authors'. In this sample the table shows roughly 250,000 distinct CDR3 sequences, over 9.5% of which occur a single time. The ten biggest clones cover 2.5% to 3% of the sample.

This sample was included in a study of CD8 T cells in ankylosing spondylitis (dated by TCRdb to the late 2010s). Describing the broader study: The study set out to find disease-linked TCR variants by profiling T cell receptor beta repertoires in ankylosing spondylitis patients and healthy donors. In total, the full study cohort was made up of about 110 healthy donors and 20 to 25 ankylosing spondylitis patients. Peripheral blood was sampled, and synovial fluid was additionally collected from ankylosing spondylitis patients.

Summary of the overall study and its limitations: According to the report, matched synovial fluid samples from ankylosing spondylitis patients were significantly enriched for the disease-linked clones. The disease-linked clones showed a CD8+ phenotype and occurred at relatively low frequencies in peripheral blood. Some TCR beta motif variants had previously been reported in synovial fluid and blood of reactive arthritis patients, which suggested common disease-initiation mechanisms. A TCR beta motif of several highly homologous amino acid variants appeared characteristic of blood from ankylosing spondylitis patients.

V trim: 5 bases; J trim: 3 bases; unmatched bases: 7. CDR1 and CDR2, looked up from the germline V gene (reference sequence), are WNHNN and SYGVQD. Its CDR3 holds 15 amino acids, cysteine through phenylalanine. CDR3 DNA is the only sequence kept; it has 45 bases, read in frame from the first base. Recombination joined TRBV10-1 with TRBJ2-1; TRBD1 lines up with 7 middle nucleotides. The TCR was taken from a male donor with ankylosing spondylitis or in good health (not recorded which). Sequences were obtained from blood, either unsorted or a sorted T cell fraction (not recorded which). The CDR3 is CASSPLGTDYNEQFF. The nucleotides read TGCGCCAGCAGTCCTCTCGGGACAGACTACAATGAGCAGTTCTTC.